The 23 T cell receptor beta chains reported below all come from one sample, sequenced in a study of OX40 agonist ivuxolimab in advanced cancers. To prepare the library, the immunoSEQ multiplex PCR assay was applied. TCRdb took this table from immuneACCESS and kept in-frame rearrangements with V and J called. Such tables lack part of the clones; where checked against another copy, unresolved V genes explain under half of the gap, and the rest is unexplained. Counted in this sample were roughly 17,000 clones; around 86% of them appeared once. The ten largest clones add up to about an eighth of the sample. The specimen comprised CD4+ or CD8+ T cells sorted from blood, sampled in a trial of the OX40 agonist ivuxolimab. The receptor set was obtained from an adult with an advanced solid tumor such as melanoma, head and neck, liver or kidney cancer.

The chain is built from TRBV5-1 and TRBJ1-4; the D is unclear. This CDR3 comprises 13 residues. Trimming removed 0 bases at V and 6 bases at J, with 6 bases between. Germline values: CDR1 SGHRS, CDR2 YFSETQ. CDR3 loop: CASSLAGYEKLFF. CDR3 coding DNA: TGCGCCAGCAGCTTGGCCGGATATGAAAAACTGTTTTTT.

This sequence joins TRBV28 and TRBJ2-4, with 10 positions matching TRBD1. Trimming removed 4 bases from V and 0 bases from J; junction bases left unmatched: 12. Germline lookup yields CDR1 MDHEN and CDR2 SYDVKM. The CDR3 contains 19 residues. The CDR3 is CASSSSGTGEGLAKNIQYF. DNA for the CDR3: TGTGCCAGCAGTTCCTCCGGGACAGGGGAAGGACTAGCCAAAAACATTCAGTACTTC.

This chain uses TRBV6-1 with TRBJ1-2; possible D gene TRBD1, 5 bases. V was clipped by 8 bases and J by 2 bases, with 12 bases between them. This CDR3 spans 13 amino acids. Germline V gene data show CDR1 as MNHNS and CDR2 as SASEGT. The DNA of the CDR3 is TGTGCCAGCGGGGCAGGATGGAACTATGGCTACACCTTC. It encodes CASGAGWNYGYTF.

V usage is TRBV19 and J usage is TRBJ2-7; D is possibly TRBD1 or TRBD2 (5 bases each). CDR1 and CDR2 (germline): LNHDA, SQIVND (reference sequence). V lost 0 bases and J lost 2, with 14 bases in between. This CDR3 is built from 16 residues. CDR3 nucleotides: TGTGCCAGTAGTATAGATTGGGGGACGGACACCTACGAGCAGTACTTC. This encodes CASSIDWGTDTYEQYF.

V usage is TRBV4-2 and J usage is TRBJ2-1; 13 bases map to TRBD2. Germline-derived CDR1 and CDR2 are LGHNA and YNFKEQ. The CDR3 spans 15 residues. V trimming: 6 bases; J trimming: 6 bases; junction bases outside the gene matches: 5. CDR3 region: CASRGLAGTSNEQFF. The CDR3 bases are TGTGCCAGCAGGGGACTAGCGGGAACCTCCAATGAGCAGTTCTTC.

The rearrangement joins TRBV27 to TRBJ1-5, with no clear D. The length of the CDR3 is 15 residues. Germline-derived CDR1 and CDR2 are MNHEY and SMNVEV (reference sequence). V was pared by 2 bases and J by 0 bases, with 8 bases between. The CDR3 DNA is TGTGCCAGCAGTTTAGGGGTTTCTAGCAATCAGCCCCAGCATTTT. It codes for CASSLGVSSNQPQHF.

About this clone: Within the sample, other DNA sequences also encode this same CDR3. This chain links TRBV7-9 with TRBJ1-1, with 7 bases that match TRBD1. With 5 bases clipped from V and 1 base from J, the junction kept 4 bases outside the gene matches. CDR3 size: 14 residues. Germline-derived CDR1 and CDR2 are SEHNR and FQNEAQ (reference sequence). The DNA for the CDR3 is TGTGCCAGCAGCCCCAACAGGGGGAACACTGAAGCTTTCTTT. Translated, it gives CASSPNRGNTEAFF.

This clone was detected a few times. The rearrangement joins TRBV25-1 to TRBJ1-1; D call uncertain. CDR1 is MGHDK, CDR2 SYGVNS, per germline. V lost 7 bases to trimming and J lost 3 bases, with 15 bases between them. The CDR3 totals 14 residues. For the CDR3, the DNA is TGTGCCAGCACCACTGACACCCGTCACACTGAAGCTTTCTTT. Its translation is CASTTDTRHTEAFF.

The chain has TRBV6-1 and TRBJ2-7; D unclear. This CDR3 region has 14 residues. The V end lost 2 bases, the J end lost 3 bases, and 11 bases lay between the germline ends. The germline CDR1 and CDR2 sequences are MNHNS and SASEGT. The CDR3 protein is CASSELPQYYEQYF. The CDR3 DNA sequence: TGTGCCAGCAGTGAACTACCTCAGTACTACGAGCAGTACTTC.

The V and J genes are TRBV4-1 and TRBJ2-7; D might be TRBD1 (8 bases). With 0 bases removed from V and 2 bases from J, the gap between germline ends came to 11 bases. The CDR3 is 15 residues long. Germline V gene data show CDR1 as MGHRA and CDR2 as YSYEKL. The CDR3 loop is CASSQETGGAYEQYF. CDR3 in DNA: TGCGCCAGCAGCCAAGAAACAGGGGGGGCCTACGAGCAGTACTTC.

The rearrangement links TRBV15 to TRBJ2-3; D gene unclear. V shed 1 base and J shed 0 bases, with 8 bases lying between them. The germline V gene has CDR1 LNHNV and CDR2 YYDKDF (reference sequence). The CDR3 extends over 15 amino acids. CDR3 residues: CATSRGVGSTDTQYF. DNA for the CDR3: TGTGCCACCAGCAGAGGGGTTGGGAGCACAGATACGCAGTATTTT. Together with reference TRBV15 and TRBJ2-3, the CDR3 gives the full variable domain: DAMVIQNPRYQVTQFGKPVTLSCSQTLNHNVMYWYQQKSSQAPKLLFHYYDKDFNNEADTPDNFQSRRPNTSFCFLDIRSPGLGDTAMYLCATSRGVGSTDTQYFGPGTRLTVL.

This chain links TRBV28 with TRBJ2-4; 10 nucleotides agree with TRBD1. The junction had 15 bases not matched to a gene; V was cut back by 3 bases and J by 4 bases. In germline, CDR1 is MDHEN, CDR2 SYDVKM. The CDR3 loop spans 19 amino acids. The CDR3 here is CASSFMLLLPGQGKNIQYF. Written as DNA, the CDR3 is TGTGCCAGCAGTTTCATGCTCCTCCTTCCGGGACAGGGGAAAAACATTCAGTACTTC. Complete variable domain (other parts from reference TRBV28 and TRBJ2-4): DVKVTQSSRYLVKRTGEKVFLECVQDMDHENMFWYRQDPGLGLRLIYFSYDVKMKEKGDIPEGYSVSREKKERFSLILESASTNQTSMYLCASSFMLLLPGQGKNIQYFGAGTRLSVL.

This clone ranks as large. The chain carries TRBV4-1 and TRBJ2-1; weak D call: TRBD2 (6 bases). The germline V gene has CDR1 MGHRA and CDR2 YSYEKL. Trimming shortened V by 0 bases and J by 4 bases, and 10 bases separated the two germline ends. This CDR3 region has 15 residues. DNA for the CDR3: TGCGCCAGCAGCCAAGAGGGACTCCCTTACAATGAGCAGTTCTTC. It is translated as CASSQEGLPYNEQFF.

Only one count was recorded for this clone. The chain recombines TRBV19 with TRBJ2-5, with D possibly being TRBD2 (5 bases). V was shortened by 5 bases and J by 5 bases, with 27 bases between the two germline ends. CDR1 is LNHDA and CDR2 is SQIVND in the germline V gene (reference sequence). The CDR3 runs 18 residues. The CDR3 bases are TGTGCCAGTAGTCCAAGGGATGGAAGACGACGGGGTGGTGAGACCCAGTACTTC. This sequence encodes CASSPRDGRRRGGETQYF.

The V and J genes are TRBV4-2 and TRBJ2-5, with TRBD2 matching 12 bases. Looked up from germline, CDR1 is LGHNA and CDR2 is YNFKEQ. Germline trimming cut 2 bases from V and 5 bases from J; bases unmatched to any gene: 3. The CDR3 sequence is 15 residues long. The CDR3 is CASSQWLAGGETQYF. The DNA for the CDR3 is TGTGCCAGCAGCCAATGGCTAGCGGGAGGGGAGACCCAGTACTTC.

The V gene is TRBV15, the J gene TRBJ2-7; D might be TRBD1 or TRBD2, each matching 5 bases. Germline V gene sequence: CDR1 LNHNV, CDR2 YYDKDF (reference sequence). This CDR3 comprises 12 residues. V was shortened by 9 bases and J by 2 bases, with 11 bases between the two germline ends. CDR3 nucleotides: TGTGCCACAGGAGAGGGGACCTACGAGCAGTACTTC. This sequence encodes CATGEGTYEQYF. The entire variable domain, with the rest obtained from reference TRBV15 and TRBJ2-7, is as follows: DAMVIQNPRYQVTQFGKPVTLSCSQTLNHNVMYWYQQKSSQAPKLLFHYYDKDFNNEADTPDNFQSRRPNTSFCFLDIRSPGLGDTAMYLCATGEGTYEQYFGPGTRLTVT.

The chain couples TRBV5-1 to TRBJ1-1; 7 positions agree with TRBD1. Germline assignment: CDR1 SGHRS and CDR2 YFSETQ. This CDR3 is 15 amino acids long. V trimming: 2 bases; J trimming: 4 bases; junction bases outside the gene matches: 8. This chain's CDR3 is CASSFRGGEGTEAFF. In nucleotides, the CDR3 is TGCGCCAGCAGCTTCAGGGGGGGTGAGGGCACTGAAGCTTTCTTT.

The chain employs TRBV27 and TRBJ1-1; 9 nucleotides line up with TRBD1. Germline V gives CDR1 MNHEY, CDR2 SMNVEV (reference sequence). V gave up 4 bases and J gave up 5 bases; unmatched junction bases: 8. The CDR3 sequence is 15 residues long. The CDR3 spells CASSSGTGGGTEAFF. The CDR3 bases are TGTGCCAGCAGTTCAGGAACAGGGGGCGGAACTGAAGCTTTCTTT.

V usage is TRBV4-1 and J usage is TRBJ2-2; possibly TRBD2 for D (5 bases). This CDR3 comprises 15 residues. Per the germline V gene, CDR1 is MGHRA and CDR2 is YSYEKL. The V end was cut by 3 bases, the J end by 4 bases, with 12 bases between. This CDR3 reads CASSQQADPTGELFF. The CDR3 nucleotides are TGCGCCAGCAGCCAGCAAGCGGACCCCACCGGGGAGCTGTTTTTT.

This clone was seen once. The V call is TRBV27, the J call TRBJ1-5; 8 bases align to TRBD1. The J segment lost 6 bases and the V segment lost 10 bases, leaving 5 bases of the junction unmatched. The germline V gene encodes CDR1 MNHEY and CDR2 SMNVEV (reference sequence). The CDR3 extends over 12 amino acids. The CDR3 region has the DNA TGTGCCATAGGGCAGGGGGCTCAGCCCCAGCATTTT. It codes for CAIGQGAQPQHF.

The chain links TRBV7-6 to TRBJ2-1; 12 bases match TRBD2. This CDR3 has 14 amino acids. Germline loops: CDR1 SGHVS, CDR2 FNYEAQ. With V trimmed by 1 base and J by 8 bases, 0 bases remained unmatched. This chain's CDR3 is CASSLGLAGDEQFF. For the CDR3, the DNA is TGTGCCAGCAGCTTAGGACTAGCGGGAGATGAGCAGTTCTTC.

This chain joins TRBV11-2 and TRBJ1-3; no reliable D call. V was pared by 0 bases and J by 0 bases, with 9 bases between. The CDR3 consists of 16 residues. The germline gives CDR1 SGHAT, CDR2 FQNNGV. The CDR3: CASSLDTGSSGNTIYF. DNA for the CDR3: TGTGCCAGCAGCTTAGATACTGGAAGCTCTGGAAACACCATATATTTT.

The chain joins TRBV6-1 to TRBJ1-2; 10 bases match TRBD1. There are 14 residues in the CDR3. CDR1 is MNHNS and CDR2 is SASEGT in the germline V gene. The junction had 2 bases not matched to a gene; V was cut back by 1 base and J by 6 bases. The DNA for the CDR3 is TGTGCCAGCAGTGAAGTCGGGACAGGGGATGGCTACACCTTC. It translates to CASSEVGTGDGYTF.